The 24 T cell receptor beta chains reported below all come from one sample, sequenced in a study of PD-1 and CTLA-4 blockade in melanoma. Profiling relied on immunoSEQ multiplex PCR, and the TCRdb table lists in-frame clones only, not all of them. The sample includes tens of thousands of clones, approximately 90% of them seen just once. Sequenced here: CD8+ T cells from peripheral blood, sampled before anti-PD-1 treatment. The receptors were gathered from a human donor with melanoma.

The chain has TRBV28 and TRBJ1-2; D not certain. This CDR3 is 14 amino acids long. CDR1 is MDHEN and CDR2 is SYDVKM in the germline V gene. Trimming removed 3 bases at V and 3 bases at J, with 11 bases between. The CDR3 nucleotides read TGTGCCAGCAGTTTCAGACCGGCGGACTATGGCTACACCTTC. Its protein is CASSFRPADYGYTF.

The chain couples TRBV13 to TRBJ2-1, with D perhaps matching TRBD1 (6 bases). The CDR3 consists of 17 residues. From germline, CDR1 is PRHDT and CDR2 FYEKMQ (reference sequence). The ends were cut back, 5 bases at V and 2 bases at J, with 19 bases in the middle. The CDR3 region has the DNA TGTGCCAGCAGCGTCGTCCGAGGACAGCTAACCTACAATGAGCAGTTCTTC. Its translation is CASSVVRGQLTYNEQFF.

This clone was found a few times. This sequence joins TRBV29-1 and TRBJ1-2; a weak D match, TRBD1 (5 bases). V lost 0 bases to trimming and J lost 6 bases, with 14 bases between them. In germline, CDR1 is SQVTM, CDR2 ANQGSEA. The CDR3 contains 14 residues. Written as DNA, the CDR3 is TGCAGCGTTGAAGATAAGGGGTATGAGGATGGCTACACCTTC. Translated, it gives CSVEDKGYEDGYTF.

CDR3 sequence: CATSDFGDSQETQYF. The CDR3 DNA is TGTGCCACCAGTGATTTTGGGGACAGCCAAGAGACCCAGTACTTC. The V gene is TRBV24-1, the J gene TRBJ2-5; 7 bases agree with TRBD1. The ends lost 1 base at V and 1 base at J; junction bases unmatched: 2. This CDR3 is built from 15 residues. Germline V lookup: CDR1 KGHDR, CDR2 SFDVKD.

In nucleotides, the CDR3 is TGTGCCACCAGTGATTTGAGCGGACAGCCCCAGCATTTT. Protein product: CATSDLSGQPQHF. The chain has TRBV24-1 and TRBJ1-5; no reliable D call. The CDR3 sequence is 13 residues long. Per the germline V gene, CDR1 is KGHDR and CDR2 is SFDVKD. The V gene lost 0 bases and the J gene lost 7 bases, with 6 bases spanning the gap.

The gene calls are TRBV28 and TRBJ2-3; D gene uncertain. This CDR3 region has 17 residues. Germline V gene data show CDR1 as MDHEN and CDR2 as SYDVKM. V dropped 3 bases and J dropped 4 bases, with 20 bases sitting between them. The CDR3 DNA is TGTGCCAGCAGTTTCGGATTCTCGACCTCTCGGGCAGATACGCAGTATTTT. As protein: CASSFGFSTSRADTQYF. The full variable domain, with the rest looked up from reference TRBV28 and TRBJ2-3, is DVKVTQSSRYLVKRTGEKVFLECVQDMDHENMFWYRQDPGLGLRLIYFSYDVKMKEKGDIPEGYSVSREKKERFSLILESASTNQTSMYLCASSFGFSTSRADTQYFGPGTRLTVL.

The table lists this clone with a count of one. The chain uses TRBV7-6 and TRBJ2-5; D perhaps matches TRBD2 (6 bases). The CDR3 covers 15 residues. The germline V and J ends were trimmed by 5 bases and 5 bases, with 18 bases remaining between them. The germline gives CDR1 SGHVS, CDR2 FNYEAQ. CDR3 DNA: TGTGCCAGCAGCCAAACCCTTCGGGGGAGCGAGACCCAGTACTTC. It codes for CASSQTLRGSETQYF.

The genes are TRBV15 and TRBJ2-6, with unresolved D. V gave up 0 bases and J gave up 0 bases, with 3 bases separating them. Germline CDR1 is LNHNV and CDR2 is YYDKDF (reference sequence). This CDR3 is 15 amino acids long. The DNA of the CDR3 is TGTGCCACCAGCAGAGAGGGCTCTGGGGCCAACGTCCTGACTTTC. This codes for CATSREGSGANVLTF.

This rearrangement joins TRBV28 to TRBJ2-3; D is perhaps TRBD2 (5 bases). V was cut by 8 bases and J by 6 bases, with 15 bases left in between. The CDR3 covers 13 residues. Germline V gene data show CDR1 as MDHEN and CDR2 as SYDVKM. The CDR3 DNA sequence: TGTGCCAGCGCTTTCGGGGAGTTGGATACGCAGTATTTT. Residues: CASAFGELDTQYF.

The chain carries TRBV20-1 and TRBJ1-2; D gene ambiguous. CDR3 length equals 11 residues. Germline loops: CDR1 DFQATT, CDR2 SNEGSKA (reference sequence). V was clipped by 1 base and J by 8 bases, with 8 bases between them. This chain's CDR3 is CSARGSGGYTF. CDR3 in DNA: TGCAGTGCTAGAGGATCGGGGGGCTACACCTTC.

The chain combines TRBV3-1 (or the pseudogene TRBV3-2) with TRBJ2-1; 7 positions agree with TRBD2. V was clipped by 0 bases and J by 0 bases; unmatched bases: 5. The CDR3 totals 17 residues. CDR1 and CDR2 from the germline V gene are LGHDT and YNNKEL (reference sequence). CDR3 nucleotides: TGTGCCAGCAGCCAAGATCGACTAGCATACTCCTACAATGAGCAGTTCTTC. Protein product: CASSQDRLAYSYNEQFF.

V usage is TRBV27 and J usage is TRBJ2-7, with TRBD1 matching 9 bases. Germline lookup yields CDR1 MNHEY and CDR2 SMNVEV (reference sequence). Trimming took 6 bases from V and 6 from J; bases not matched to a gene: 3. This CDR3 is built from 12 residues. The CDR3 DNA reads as TGTGCCAGCAGGACAGGGGGAGGCGAGCAGTACTTC. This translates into CASRTGGGEQYF.

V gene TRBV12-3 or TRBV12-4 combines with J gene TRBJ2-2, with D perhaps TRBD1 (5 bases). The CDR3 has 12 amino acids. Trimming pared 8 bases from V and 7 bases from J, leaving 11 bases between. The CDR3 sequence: CASSGSIGELFF. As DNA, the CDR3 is TGTGCCAGCTCAGGGTCTATCGGGGAGCTGTTTTTT.

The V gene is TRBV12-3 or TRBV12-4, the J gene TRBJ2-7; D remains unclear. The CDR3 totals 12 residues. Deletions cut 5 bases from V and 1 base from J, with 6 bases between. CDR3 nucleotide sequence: TGTGCCAGCAGTATTGGATCCTACGAGCAGTACTTC. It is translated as CASSIGSYEQYF.

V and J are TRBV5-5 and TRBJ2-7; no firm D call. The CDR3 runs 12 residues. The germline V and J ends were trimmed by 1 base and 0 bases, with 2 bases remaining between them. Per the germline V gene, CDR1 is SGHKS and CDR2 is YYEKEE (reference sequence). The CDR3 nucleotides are TGTGCCAGCAGCTTGAGCTCCTACGAGCAGTACTTC. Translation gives CASSLSSYEQYF.

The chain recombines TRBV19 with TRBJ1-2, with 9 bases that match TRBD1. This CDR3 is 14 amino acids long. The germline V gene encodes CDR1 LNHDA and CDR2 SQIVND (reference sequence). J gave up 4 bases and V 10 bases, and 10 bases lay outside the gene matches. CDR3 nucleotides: TGTGCCACTCTAGGGACAGGGTCGGGCTATGGCTACACCTTC. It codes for CATLGTGSGYGYTF.

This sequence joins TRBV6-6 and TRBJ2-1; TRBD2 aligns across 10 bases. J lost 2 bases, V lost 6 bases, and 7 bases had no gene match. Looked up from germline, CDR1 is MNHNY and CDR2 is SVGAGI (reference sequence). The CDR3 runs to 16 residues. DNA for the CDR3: TGTGCCAGCAGCCGGGGACTAGCGAGCACCTACAATGAGCAGTTCTTC. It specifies CASSRGLASTYNEQFF.

CDR3 sequence: CASTPSQTIDTQYF. In DNA form, the CDR3 reads TGTGCCAGTACCCCATCACAGACAATAGATACGCAGTATTTT. This chain joins TRBV19 and TRBJ2-3; D ambiguous. CDR1 and CDR2 (germline): LNHDA, SQIVND (reference sequence). The CDR3 runs to 14 residues. Trimming left V 7 bases short and J 5 bases short, with 16 bases between.

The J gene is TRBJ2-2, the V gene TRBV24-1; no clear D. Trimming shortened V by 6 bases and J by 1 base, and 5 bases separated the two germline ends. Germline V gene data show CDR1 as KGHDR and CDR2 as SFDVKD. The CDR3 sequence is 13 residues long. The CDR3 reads CATSPENTGELFF. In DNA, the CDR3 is TGTGCCACCAGTCCAGAGAACACCGGGGAGCTGTTTTTT.

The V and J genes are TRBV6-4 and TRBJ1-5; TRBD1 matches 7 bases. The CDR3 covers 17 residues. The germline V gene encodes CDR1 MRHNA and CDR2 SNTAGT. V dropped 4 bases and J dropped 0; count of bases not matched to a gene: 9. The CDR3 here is CASSGPRGQGSNQPQHF. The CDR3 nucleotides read TGTGCCAGCAGTGGGCCAAGGGGGCAGGGTAGCAATCAGCCCCAGCATTTT.

Written as DNA, the CDR3 is TGCACCAGCAGCCACTTTCTCGGGACAGGGGGAAACACCATATATTTT. This gives the protein CTSSHFLGTGGNTIYF. The chain couples TRBV1 to TRBJ1-3; the table names TRBD1, a call not compared with the DNA. TRBV1 is an annotated pseudogene. The CDR3 length is 16 residues.

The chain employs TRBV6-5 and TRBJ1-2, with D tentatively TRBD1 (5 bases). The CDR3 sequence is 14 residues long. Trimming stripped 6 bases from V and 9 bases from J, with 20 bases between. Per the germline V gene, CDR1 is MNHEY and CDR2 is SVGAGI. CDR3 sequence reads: CASSRGATEFSYTF. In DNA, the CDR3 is TGTGCCAGCAGCCGCGGGGCCACCGAGTTTAGCTACACCTTC.

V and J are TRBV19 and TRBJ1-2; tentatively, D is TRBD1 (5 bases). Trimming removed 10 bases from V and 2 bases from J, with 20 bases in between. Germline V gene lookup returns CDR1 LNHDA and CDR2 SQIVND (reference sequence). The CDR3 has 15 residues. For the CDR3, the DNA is TGTGCCACCAAGGGTTTCTTGGGACTGAACTATGGCTACACCTTC. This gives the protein CATKGFLGLNYGYTF.

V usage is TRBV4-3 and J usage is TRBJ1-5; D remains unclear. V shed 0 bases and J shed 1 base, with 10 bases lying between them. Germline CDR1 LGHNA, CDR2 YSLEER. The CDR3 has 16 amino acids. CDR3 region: CASSQERVQSNQPQHF. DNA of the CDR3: TGCGCCAGCAGCCAAGAGAGGGTACAGAGCAATCAGCCCCAGCATTTT.